This TCR beta chain appears in the sequencing data of a study of shared T cell receptors in the human thymus. Some clones are missing from TCRdb's copy, which holds only in-frame ones; the method was immunoSEQ multiplex PCR. The sample shows hundreds of thousands of clones, roughly 86% of them seen only once. The CDR3 sequence is 12 residues long. V was shortened by 11 bases and J by 3 bases, with 13 bases between the two germline ends. Germline CDR1 and CDR2: MRHNA and SNTAGT. These data were also filed under a second study, of human thymus T cells. According to that study: Immunologically healthy infants in Finland undergoing congenital heart defect surgery were the donors. Seemingly biased V and J gene usage marked thymic and blood repertoires.

The V call is TRBV6-4, the J call TRBJ1-1; D not resolved. Material for sequencing was thymocytes. This receptor was taken from a boy less than two years old with a congenital heart defect. The CDR3 reads CAAPGIHTEAFF. In nucleotides, the CDR3 is TGTGCCGCCCCGGGGATCCACACTGAAGCTTTCTTT.